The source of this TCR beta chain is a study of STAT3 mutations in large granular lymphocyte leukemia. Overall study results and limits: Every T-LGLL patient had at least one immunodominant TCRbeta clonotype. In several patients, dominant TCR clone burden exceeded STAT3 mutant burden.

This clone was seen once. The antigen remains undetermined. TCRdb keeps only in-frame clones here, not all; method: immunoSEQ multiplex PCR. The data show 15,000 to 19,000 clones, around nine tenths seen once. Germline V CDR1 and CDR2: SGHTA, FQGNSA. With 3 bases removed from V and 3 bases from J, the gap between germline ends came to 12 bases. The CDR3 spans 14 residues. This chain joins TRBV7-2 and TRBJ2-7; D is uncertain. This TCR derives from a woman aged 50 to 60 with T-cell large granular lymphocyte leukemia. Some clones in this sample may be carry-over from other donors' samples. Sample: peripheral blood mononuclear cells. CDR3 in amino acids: CASSLYGRRYEQYF. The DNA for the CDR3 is TGTGCCAGCAGCTTGTACGGCAGACGCTACGAGCAGTACTTC.